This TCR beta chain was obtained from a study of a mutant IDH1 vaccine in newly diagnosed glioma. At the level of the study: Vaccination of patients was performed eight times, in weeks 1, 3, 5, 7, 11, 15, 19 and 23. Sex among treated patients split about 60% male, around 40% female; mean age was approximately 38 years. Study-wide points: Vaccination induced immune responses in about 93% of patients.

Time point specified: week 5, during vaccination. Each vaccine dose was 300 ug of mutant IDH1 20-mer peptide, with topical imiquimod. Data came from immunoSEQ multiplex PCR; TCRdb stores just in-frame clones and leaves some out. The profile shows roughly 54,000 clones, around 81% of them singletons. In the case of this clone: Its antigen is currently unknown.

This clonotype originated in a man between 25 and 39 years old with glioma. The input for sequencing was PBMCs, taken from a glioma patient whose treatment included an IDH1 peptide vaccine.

The CDR3 protein is CASSFGTGVMAYEQYF. Here the CDR3 DNA reads TGTGCCAGCAGTTTCGGGACAGGGGTTATGGCCTACGAGCAGTACTTC. The rearrangement uses TRBV5-6 and TRBJ2-7; 10 nucleotides match TRBD1. J lost 2 bases, V lost 5 bases, and 10 bases had no gene match. The germline V gene has CDR1 SGHDT and CDR2 YYEEEE. The CDR3 length is 16 residues.